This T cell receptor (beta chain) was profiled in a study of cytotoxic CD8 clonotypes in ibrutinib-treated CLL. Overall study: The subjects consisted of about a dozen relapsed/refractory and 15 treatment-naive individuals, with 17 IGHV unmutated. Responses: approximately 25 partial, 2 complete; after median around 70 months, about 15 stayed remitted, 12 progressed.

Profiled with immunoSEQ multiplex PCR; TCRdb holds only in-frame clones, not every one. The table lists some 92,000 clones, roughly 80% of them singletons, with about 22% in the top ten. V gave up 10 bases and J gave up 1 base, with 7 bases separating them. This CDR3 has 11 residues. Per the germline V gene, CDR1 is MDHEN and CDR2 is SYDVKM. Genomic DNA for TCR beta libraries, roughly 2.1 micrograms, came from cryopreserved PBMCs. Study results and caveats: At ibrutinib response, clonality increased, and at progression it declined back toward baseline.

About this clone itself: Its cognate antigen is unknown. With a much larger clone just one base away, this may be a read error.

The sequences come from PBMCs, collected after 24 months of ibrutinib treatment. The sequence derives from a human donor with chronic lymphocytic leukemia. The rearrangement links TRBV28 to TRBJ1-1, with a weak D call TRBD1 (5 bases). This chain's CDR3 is CAIQGNTEAFF. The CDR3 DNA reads TGTGCCATCCAGGGGAACACTGAAGCTTTCTTT.